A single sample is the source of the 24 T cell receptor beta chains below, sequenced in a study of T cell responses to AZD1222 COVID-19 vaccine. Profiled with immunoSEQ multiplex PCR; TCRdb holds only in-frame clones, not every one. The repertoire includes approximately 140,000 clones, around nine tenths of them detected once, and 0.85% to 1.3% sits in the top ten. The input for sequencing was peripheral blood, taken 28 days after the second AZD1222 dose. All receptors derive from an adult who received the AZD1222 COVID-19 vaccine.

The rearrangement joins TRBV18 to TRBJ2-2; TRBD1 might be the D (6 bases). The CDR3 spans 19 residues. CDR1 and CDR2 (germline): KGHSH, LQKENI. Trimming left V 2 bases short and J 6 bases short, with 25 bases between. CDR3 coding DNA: TGTGCCAGCTCACCAAGTTTCGGCCAGGGGCATTCAGGTCCCGGGGAGCTGTTTTTT. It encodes CASSPSFGQGHSGPGELFF. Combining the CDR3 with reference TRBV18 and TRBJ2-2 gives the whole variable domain NAGVMQNPRHLVRRRGQEARLRCSPMKGHSHVYWYRQLPEEGLKFMVYLQKENIIDESGMPKERFSAEFPKEGPSILRIQQVVRGDSAAYFCASSPSFGQGHSGPGELFFGEGSRLTVL.

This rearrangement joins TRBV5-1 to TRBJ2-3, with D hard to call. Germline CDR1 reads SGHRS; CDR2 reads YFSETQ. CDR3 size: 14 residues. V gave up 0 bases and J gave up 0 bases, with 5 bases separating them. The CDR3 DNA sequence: TGCGCCAGCAGCTTGGGGATGAGCACAGATACGCAGTATTTT. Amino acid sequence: CASSLGMSTDTQYF.

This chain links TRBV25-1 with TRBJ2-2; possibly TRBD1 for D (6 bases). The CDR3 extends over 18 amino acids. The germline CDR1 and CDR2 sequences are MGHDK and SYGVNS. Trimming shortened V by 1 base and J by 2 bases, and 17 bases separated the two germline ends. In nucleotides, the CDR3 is TGTGCCAGCAGTGAATCCCTCGCGACAGGAGCTAACACCGGGGAGCTGTTTTTT. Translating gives CASSESLATGANTGELFF. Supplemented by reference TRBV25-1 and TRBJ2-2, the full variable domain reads EADIYQTPRYLVIGTGKKITLECSQTMGHDKMYWYQQDPGMELHLIHYSYGVNSTEKGDLSSESTVSRIRTEHFPLTLESARPSHTSQYLCASSESLATGANTGELFFGEGSRLTVL.

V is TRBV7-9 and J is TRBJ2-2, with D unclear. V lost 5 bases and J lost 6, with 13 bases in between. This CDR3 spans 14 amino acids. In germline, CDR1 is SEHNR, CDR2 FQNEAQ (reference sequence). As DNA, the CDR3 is TGTGCCAGCAGCGTAGGAGAGTGGTCCGGGGAGCTGTTTTTT. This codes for CASSVGEWSGELFF.

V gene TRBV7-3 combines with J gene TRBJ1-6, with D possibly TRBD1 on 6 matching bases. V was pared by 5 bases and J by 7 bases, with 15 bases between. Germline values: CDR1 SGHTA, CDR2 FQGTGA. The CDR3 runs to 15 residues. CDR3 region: CASSPEGGNNSPLHF. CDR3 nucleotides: TGTGCCAGCAGCCCGGAGGGGGGGAACAATTCACCCCTCCACTTT. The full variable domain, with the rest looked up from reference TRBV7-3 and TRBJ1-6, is GAGVSQTPSNKVTEKGKYVELRCDPISGHTALYWYRQSLGQGPEFLIYFQGTGAADDSGLPNDRFFAVRPEGSVSTLKIQRTERGDSAVYLCASSPEGGNNSPLHFGNGTRLTVT.

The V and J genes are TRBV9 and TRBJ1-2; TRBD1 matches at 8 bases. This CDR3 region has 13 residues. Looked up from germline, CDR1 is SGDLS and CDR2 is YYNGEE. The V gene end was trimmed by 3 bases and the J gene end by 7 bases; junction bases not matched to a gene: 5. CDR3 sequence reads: CASSERTGSGYTF. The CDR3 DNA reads TGTGCCAGCAGCGAGAGGACAGGGTCTGGCTACACCTTC.

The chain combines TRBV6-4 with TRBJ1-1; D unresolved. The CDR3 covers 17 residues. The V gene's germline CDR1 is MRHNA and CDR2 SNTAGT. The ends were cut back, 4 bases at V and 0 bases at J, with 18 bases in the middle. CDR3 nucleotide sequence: TGTGCCAGCAGTGGGTCGGCAGGTCGAAGTATGAACACTGAAGCTTTCTTT. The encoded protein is CASSGSAGRSMNTEAFF.

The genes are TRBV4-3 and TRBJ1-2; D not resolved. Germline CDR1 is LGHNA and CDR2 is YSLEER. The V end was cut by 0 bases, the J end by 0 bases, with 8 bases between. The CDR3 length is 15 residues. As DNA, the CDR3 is TGCGCCAGCAGCCAAGAAGCAGGATCTAACTATGGCTACACCTTC. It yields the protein CASSQEAGSNYGYTF.

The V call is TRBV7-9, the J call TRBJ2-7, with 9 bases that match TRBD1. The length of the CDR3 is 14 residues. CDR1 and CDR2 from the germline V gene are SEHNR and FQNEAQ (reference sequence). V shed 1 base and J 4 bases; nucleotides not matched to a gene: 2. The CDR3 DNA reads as TGTGCCAGCAGCTTAGGGACAGGGGAATACGAGCAGTACTTC. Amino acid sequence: CASSLGTGEYEQYF.

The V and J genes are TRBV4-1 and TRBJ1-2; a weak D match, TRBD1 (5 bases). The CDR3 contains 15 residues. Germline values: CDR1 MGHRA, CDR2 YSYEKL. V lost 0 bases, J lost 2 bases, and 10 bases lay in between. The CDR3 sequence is CASSQDSAGNYGYTF. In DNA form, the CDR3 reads TGCGCCAGCAGCCAAGATTCGGCAGGGAACTATGGCTACACCTTC.

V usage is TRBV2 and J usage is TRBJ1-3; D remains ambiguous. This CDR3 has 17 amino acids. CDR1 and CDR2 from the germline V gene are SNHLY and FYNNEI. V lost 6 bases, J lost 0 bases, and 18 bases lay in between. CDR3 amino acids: CASSPRDHFPSGNTIYF. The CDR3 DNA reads TGTGCCAGCAGCCCCCGGGATCACTTTCCCTCTGGAAACACCATATATTTT. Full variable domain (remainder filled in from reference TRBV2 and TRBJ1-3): EPEVTQTPSHQVTQMGQEVILRCVPISNHLYFYWYRQILGQKVEFLVSFYNNEISEKSEIFDDQFSVERPDGSNFTLKIRSTKLEDSAMYFCASSPRDHFPSGNTIYFGEGSWLTVV.

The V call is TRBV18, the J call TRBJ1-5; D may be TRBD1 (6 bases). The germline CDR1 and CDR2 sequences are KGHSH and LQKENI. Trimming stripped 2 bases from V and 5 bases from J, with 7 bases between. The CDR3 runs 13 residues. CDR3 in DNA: TGTGCCAGCTCACCAGACAGGCATCAGCCCCAGCATTTT. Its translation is CASSPDRHQPQHF.

CDR3 in DNA: TGTGCCAGTACCCCCGAGGCTTTCGGGCAGCCCCAGCATTTT. This gives the protein CASTPEAFGQPQHF. The rearrangement links TRBV19 to TRBJ1-5; D remains unclear. The V end was cut by 7 bases, the J end by 7 bases, with 17 bases between. This CDR3 contains 14 residues. Per germline, CDR1 LNHDA and CDR2 SQIVND (reference sequence).

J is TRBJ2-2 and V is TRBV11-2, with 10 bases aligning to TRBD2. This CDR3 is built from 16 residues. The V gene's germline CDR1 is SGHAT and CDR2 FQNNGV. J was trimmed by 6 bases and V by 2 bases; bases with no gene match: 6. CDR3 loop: CASSLPGAGGPGELFF. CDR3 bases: TGTGCCAGCAGCTTACCCGGAGCGGGAGGGCCCGGGGAGCTGTTTTTT.

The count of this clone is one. The CDR3 sequence is CASSPISGRASYEQYF. The CDR3, as DNA: TGTGCCAGCTCACCTATCAGCGGGAGGGCCTCCTACGAGCAGTACTTC. The chain employs TRBV18 and TRBJ2-7, with 10 bases fitting TRBD2. The length of the CDR3 is 16 residues. V lost 3 bases to trimming and J lost 0 bases; unmatched junction nucleotides: 5. From germline, CDR1 is KGHSH and CDR2 LQKENI.

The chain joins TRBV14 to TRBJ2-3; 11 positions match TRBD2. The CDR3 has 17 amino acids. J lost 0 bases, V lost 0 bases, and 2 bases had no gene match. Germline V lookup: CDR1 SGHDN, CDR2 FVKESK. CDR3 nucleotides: TGTGCCAGCAGCCAAGATATAGCGGGGGGGAGCACAGATACGCAGTATTTT. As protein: CASSQDIAGGSTDTQYF.

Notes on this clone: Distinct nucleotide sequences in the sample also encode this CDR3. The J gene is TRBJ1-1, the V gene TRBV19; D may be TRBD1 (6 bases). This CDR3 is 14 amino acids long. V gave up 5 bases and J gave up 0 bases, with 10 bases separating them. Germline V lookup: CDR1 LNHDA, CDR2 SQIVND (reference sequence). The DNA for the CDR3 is TGTGCCAGTAGTTCGGGACACCTGAACACTGAAGCTTTCTTT. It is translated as CASSSGHLNTEAFF.

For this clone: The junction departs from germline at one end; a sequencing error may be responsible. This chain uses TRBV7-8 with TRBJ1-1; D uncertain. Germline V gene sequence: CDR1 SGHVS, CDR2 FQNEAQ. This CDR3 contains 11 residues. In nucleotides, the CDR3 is TGTGCCAGCATCTTAGGTGTTGAAGCTTTCTTT. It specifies CASILGVEAFF. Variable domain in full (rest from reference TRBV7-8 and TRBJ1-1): GAGVSQSPRYKVAKRGQDVALRCDPISGHVSLFWYQQALGQGPEFLTYFQNEAQLDKSGLPSDRFFAERPEGSVSTLKIQRTQQEDSAVYLCASILGVEAFFGQGTRLTVV.

CDR3 protein: CASSPAGFPYGYTF. CDR3 coding DNA: TGCGCCAGCAGCCCGGCGGGGTTCCCCTATGGCTACACCTTC. The chain joins TRBV5-1 to TRBJ1-2; D is ambiguous. The CDR3 is made up of 14 amino acids. Germline CDR1 reads SGHRS; CDR2 reads YFSETQ. With 4 bases removed from V and 4 bases from J, the gap between germline ends came to 14 bases.

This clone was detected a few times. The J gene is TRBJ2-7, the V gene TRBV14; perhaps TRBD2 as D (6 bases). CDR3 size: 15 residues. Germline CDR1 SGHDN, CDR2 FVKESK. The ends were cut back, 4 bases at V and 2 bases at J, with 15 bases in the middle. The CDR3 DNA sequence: TGTGCCAGCAGCCGTGGGACTTGGATGACCTACGAGCAGTACTTC. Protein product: CASSRGTWMTYEQYF.

As DNA, the CDR3 is TGTGCCAGCAGCCCCATCCTGGGACAGGGATACGAGCAGTACTTC. This gives the protein CASSPILGQGYEQYF. This chain joins TRBV7-2 and TRBJ2-7; TRBD1 agrees at 9 bases. The length of the CDR3 is 15 residues. Losses at the gene ends were 5 bases for V and 4 bases for J; bases not matched to a gene: 9. Looked up from germline, CDR1 is SGHTA and CDR2 is FQGNSA.

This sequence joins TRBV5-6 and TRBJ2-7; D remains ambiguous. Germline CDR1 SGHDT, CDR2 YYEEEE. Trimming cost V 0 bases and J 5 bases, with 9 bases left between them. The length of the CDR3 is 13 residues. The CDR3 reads CASSLDSANEQYF. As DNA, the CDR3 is TGTGCCAGCAGCTTGGATTCGGCCAACGAGCAGTACTTC.

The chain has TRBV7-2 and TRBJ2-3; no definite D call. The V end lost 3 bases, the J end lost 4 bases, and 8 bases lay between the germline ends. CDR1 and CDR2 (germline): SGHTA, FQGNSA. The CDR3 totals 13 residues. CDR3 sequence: CASSFVAADTQYF. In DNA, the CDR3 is TGTGCCAGCAGCTTCGTGGCAGCAGATACGCAGTATTTT.

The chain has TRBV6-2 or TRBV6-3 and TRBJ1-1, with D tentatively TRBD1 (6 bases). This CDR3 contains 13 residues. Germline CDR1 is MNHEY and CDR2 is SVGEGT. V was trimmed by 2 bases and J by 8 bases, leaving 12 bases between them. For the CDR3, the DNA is TGTGCCAGCAGTTACCGTGACAGGACGGAAGCTTTCTTT. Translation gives CASSYRDRTEAFF.